The sequence of this T cell receptor beta chain was determined in a study of blood T cell repertoires in COVID-19. Study information: The study drew acute and convalescent COVID-19 samples from the United States, Italy and Spain. The analysed material was cDNA or gDNA that came from T cells, B-cell-depleted T cells, or PBMCs.

Original data processing: By means of reference gene primer amplification, nucleated cell counts were estimated. Data came from immunoSEQ multiplex PCR; TCRdb stores just in-frame clones and leaves some out. That table furnishes V, J and clone size, whereas the DNA furnished D and trimming. The sample contains tens of thousands of clones, roughly 70% of which appear only once. Looked up from germline, CDR1 is SGHRS and CDR2 is YFSETQ. V lost 4 bases to trimming and J lost 4 bases; unmatched junction nucleotides: 15. The CDR3 length is 19 residues. The rearrangement joins TRBV5-1 to TRBJ2-1, with TRBD2 matching 12 bases. Sequenced material: peripheral blood. This receptor was obtained from a man aged 65 to 85 with acute or convalescent COVID-19. As DNA, the CDR3 is TGCGCCAGCAGCCTCCCGACTAGCGGGAGCCCCCCGGGATACAATGAGCAGTTCTTC. Translation: CASSLPTSGSPPGYNEQFF.